These T cell receptor beta chains were read from a single sample in a study of cytomegalovirus exposure and HLA in healthy donors. TCRdb keeps only in-frame clones here, not all; method: immunoSEQ multiplex PCR. Of 150,000 or so clones listed, 70% to 80% are singletons. The sequencing sample was made of PBMCs. The origin of the receptors is a woman between 40 and 55 years old in good health and CMV-seronegative. CDR3s include the opening cysteine and the closing phenylalanine or tryptophan. D genes are given only for firm matches. Only some rows state a clone size, as once, few, many or a class for expanded clones.

j_gene,d_gene,abundance,v_gene,CDR3nt,CDR3aa
TRBJ1-5,.,.,TRBV29-1,TGCAGCGTTGGGGCGGGAAGGGATAGCAATCAGCCCCAGCATTTT,CSVGAGRDSNQPQHF
TRBJ2-5,.,.,TRBV5-1,TGCGCCAGCAGCTTGCTCGGGGAAGAGACCCAGTACTTC,CASSLLGEETQYF
TRBJ2-7,.,few,TRBV11-3,TGTGCCAGCAGCTTAGATACGGGTTCCTACGAGCAGTACTTC,CASSLDTGSYEQYF
TRBJ1-6,TRBD1,.,TRBV7-2,TGTGCCAGCAGCTCCGGACAGGGCGGGTCACCCCTCCACTTT,CASSSGQGGSPLHF
TRBJ2-2,.,.,TRBV6-1,TGTGCCAGCAAAGACGGGAGATACGGGGAGCTGTTTTTT,CASKDGRYGELFF
TRBJ2-6,.,few,TRBV7-9,TGTGCCAGCAGCTTAGCGGTCGGTAGGGGTAATAGGGCCAACGTCCTGACTTTC,CASSLAVGRGNRANVLTF
TRBJ2-2,.,few,TRBV5-1,TGCGCCAGCAGCTTGGAGAGGGCCACCGGGGAGCTGTTTTTT,CASSLERATGELFF
TRBJ2-1,.,.,TRBV15,TGTGCCACCAGCAGAGATGTGACAGGATGGAACAATGAGCAGTTCTTC,CATSRDVTGWNNEQFF
TRBJ1-5,TRBD1,.,TRBV27,TGTGCCAGCAGTCCCCTAGGGACAGGGGGCAATCAGCCCCAGCATTTT,CASSPLGTGGNQPQHF
TRBJ1-1,TRBD1,.,TRBV9,TGTGCCAGCAGCCCTAGACAGGGGTTACTGACCTCTGAAGCTTTCTTT,CASSPRQGLLTSEAFF
TRBJ1-2,.,few,TRBV28,TGTGCCAGCAGTGCTCGGGGCTATGGCTACACCTTC,CASSARGYGYTF
TRBJ2-7,TRBD2,.,TRBV28,TGTGCCAGCAGTTCCCCCTCTAGCGGGAGTCGGCTCTACGAGCAGTACTTC,CASSSPSSGSRLYEQYF
TRBJ1-1,.,.,TRBV30,TGTGCCTGGAGTGAACAGGTATACACTGAAGCTTTCTTT,CAWSEQVYTEAFF
TRBJ1-1,.,few,TRBV5-6,TGTGCCAGCAGCCATGCCGGGGGGGTGAACACTGAAGCTTTCTTT,CASSHAGGVNTEAFF
TRBJ2-7,TRBD1,.,TRBV5-5,TGTGCCAGCAGCTTGTGGTGGACAGGGGGTCAGGGGGAGCAGTACTTC,CASSLWWTGGQGEQYF
TRBJ1-1,.,.,TRBV5-8,TGTGCCAGCAGCTTGGAGGCAGGAGCTTTCTTT,CASSLEAGAFF
TRBJ2-7,.,once,TRBV6-4,TGTGCCAGCAGGCCCCGGGACACAAAAGCCTACGAGCGGTACTTC,CASRPRDTKAYERYF
TRBJ2-3,TRBD2,.,TRBV30,TGTGCCTGGAGCCGCGGACTAGCGGGAGAAGCAGATACGCAGTATTTT,CAWSRGLAGEADTQYF
TRBJ1-1,TRBD1,.,TRBV6-6,TGTGCCAGCAGTTACTCCGGGACAGGGGTGAACACTGAAGCTTTCTTT,CASSYSGTGVNTEAFF
TRBJ2-7,TRBD1,.,TRBV20-1,TGCAGTGCTGCAGGACAGGACGAGCAGTACTTC,CSAAGQDEQYF
TRBJ1-5,TRBD1,.,TRBV6-6,TGTGCCAGTGATAACCGGGACAGGGTTAATCAGCCCCAGCATTTT,CASDNRDRVNQPQHF
TRBJ1-2,.,.,TRBV28,TGTGCCAGCAGCCTCGACAGGTCAAGGTATGGCTACACCTTC,CASSLDRSRYGYTF
TRBJ2-7,TRBD1,.,TRBV19,TGTGCCAGTGCCCGGACAGGGGAATACTACGAGCAGTACTTC,CASARTGEYYEQYF
TRBJ2-5,TRBD1,.,TRBV27,TGTGCCAGCAGCCGTCAGCGACAGGGGAAGGAAGAGACCCAGTACTTC,CASSRQRQGKEETQYF
TRBJ1-2,.,.,TRBV27,TGTGCCAGCGCAACAGGCAACTATGGCTACACCTTC,CASATGNYGYTF
TRBJ2-7,.,.,TRBV2,TGTGCCAGCAAGGTAGGCCCAGGGTCCTACGAGCAGTACTTC,CASKVGPGSYEQYF
TRBJ1-4,.,.,TRBV28,TGTGCCAGCAGTCTAAGCCTAGGGGGGGCGAGGGAGGAAAAACTGTTTTTT,CASSLSLGGAREEKLFF
TRBJ2-7,TRBD1,.,TRBV29-1,TGCAGCGTTGGGCGACAGGGCCCGTACGAGCAGTACTTC,CSVGRQGPYEQYF
TRBJ2-7,.,.,TRBV6-5,TGTGCCAGCCGGCGTGACTTAAACTACGAGCAGTACTTC,CASRRDLNYEQYF
TRBJ2-1,.,few,TRBV27,TGTGCCACCACTCGTTATAGCGGAAACAATGAGCAGTTCTTC,CATTRYSGNNEQFF
TRBJ1-1,.,once,TRBV19,TGTGCCAGTAGACGGACAGCTGAAGCTTTCTTT,CASRRTAEAFF
TRBJ2-1,TRBD2,.,TRBV30,TGTGCCTGGACTGCGGGGGTGTGGAATGAGCAGTTCTTC,CAWTAGVWNEQFF
TRBJ2-5,TRBD2,once,TRBV5-6,TGTGCCAGCAGCCCTCAGGGGCGGGAGGGAGAGACCCAGTACTTC,CASSPQGREGETQYF